Following are 31 T cell receptor beta chains from one sample sequenced in a study of shared clonotypes between healthy human individuals. CD45RO-negative, CCR7-positively selected cells formed the naive CD8 fraction, excluding terminally differentiated effector memory CD45RA+ cells. Some clones are missing from TCRdb's copy, which holds only in-frame ones; the method was immunoSEQ multiplex PCR. The table shows about 2.2 million clones, with roughly 91% occurring only once. Input material: naive CD8+ T cells from PBMCs. Receptor source: a man aged 18 to 35 in good health. Some clones in this sample may be carry-over from other donors' samples.

The rearrangement uses TRBV5-5 and TRBJ2-3, with TRBD2 matching over 9 bases. The CDR3 is 17 amino acids. With 0 bases clipped from V and 0 bases from J, the junction kept 5 bases outside the gene matches. Germline loops: CDR1 SGHKS, CDR2 YYEKEE (reference sequence). As DNA, the CDR3 is TGTGCCAGCAGCTTGGGGTTAGCGGGAGTGAGCACAGATACGCAGTATTTT. Translation: CASSLGLAGVSTDTQYF.

The chain recombines TRBV28 with TRBJ1-2, with 11 bases matching TRBD1. The CDR3 totals 15 residues. Germline trimming cut 1 base from V and 7 bases from J; bases unmatched to any gene: 5. Germline values: CDR1 MDHEN, CDR2 SYDVKM. The CDR3 is CASSLSWTGGFGYTF. In nucleotides, the CDR3 is TGTGCCAGCAGTTTATCGTGGACAGGGGGCTTTGGCTACACCTTC.

V is TRBV7-9 and J is TRBJ1-4, with unresolved D. The CDR3 spans 15 residues. Trimming shortened V by 4 bases and J by 2 bases, and 11 bases separated the two germline ends. The germline V gene has CDR1 SEHNR and CDR2 FQNEAQ (reference sequence). The CDR3 DNA reads as TGTGCCAGCAGCTCCGGTCCTGGGACTAATGAAAAACTGTTTTTT. Protein: CASSSGPGTNEKLFF.

This clone was detected only a few times. The chain recombines TRBV28 with TRBJ1-4; 8 nucleotides align to TRBD1. V lost 6 bases and J lost 4; bases outside the gene matches: 13. This CDR3 has 17 amino acids. CDR1 and CDR2 from the germline V gene are MDHEN and SYDVKM. The CDR3 is CASSQGQGGWSNEKLFF. Written as DNA, the CDR3 is TGTGCCAGCAGCCAAGGACAGGGTGGGTGGAGTAATGAAAAACTGTTTTTT.

This chain links TRBV27 with TRBJ1-5; D is unclear. This CDR3 is built from 14 residues. Trimming took 5 bases from V and 3 from J, leaving 11 bases between them. CDR1 and CDR2 (germline): MNHEY, SMNVEV (reference sequence). In DNA form, the CDR3 reads TGTGCCAGCAGTAAAGTAGCAACCAATCAGCCCCAGCATTTT. Residues: CASSKVATNQPQHF.

This chain uses TRBV6-4 with TRBJ2-1, with TRBD2 matching over 14 bases. J was trimmed by 5 bases and V by 2 bases; bases with no gene match: 11. The CDR3 runs 19 residues. Germline V CDR1 and CDR2: MRHNA, SNTAGT. In nucleotides, the CDR3 is TGTGCCAGCAGTGACCCGACGGGGACTAGCGGGAGAGGGGACAATGAGCAGTTCTTC. Its translation: CASSDPTGTSGRGDNEQFF.

This chain joins TRBV5-1 and TRBJ1-4; possibly TRBD1 for D (6 bases). Germline V gives CDR1 SGHRS, CDR2 YFSETQ. CDR3 length: 15 amino acids. V dropped 3 bases and J dropped 4 bases, with 13 bases sitting between them. The CDR3 spells CASSWNRDRNEKLFF. CDR3 DNA sequence: TGCGCCAGCAGCTGGAACAGGGACCGTAATGAAAAACTGTTTTTT.

The gene calls are TRBV7-9 and TRBJ1-5, with TRBD1 matching over 8 bases. The germline V gene encodes CDR1 SEHNR and CDR2 FQNEAQ (reference sequence). The CDR3 contains 16 residues. The trim removed 5 bases at V and 11 bases at J, leaving 17 bases unmatched. The CDR3 protein is CASSPLKGQGLESQHF. The CDR3 bases are TGTGCCAGCAGCCCTTTAAAAGGACAGGGCCTTGAATCCCAGCATTTT.

The chain carries TRBV9 and TRBJ1-2; D is perhaps TRBD1 (6 bases). The V and J ends lost 2 bases and 7 bases respectively, with 12 bases between them. Looked up from germline, CDR1 is SGDLS and CDR2 is YYNGEE. The CDR3 has 13 residues. CDR3 residues: CASSVGGGFGYTF. DNA for the CDR3: TGTGCCAGCAGCGTCGGAGGGGGGTTTGGCTACACCTTC.

J is TRBJ2-7 and V is TRBV28, with D unclear. The germline CDR1 and CDR2 sequences are MDHEN and SYDVKM. The CDR3 runs 15 residues. V lost 1 base and J 1 base, leaving 11 bases between the germline ends. CDR3 nucleotides: TGTGCCAGCAGTTTATCTGTCTCCCCGTCCTACGAGCAGTACTTC. Translated, it gives CASSLSVSPSYEQYF.

The chain recombines TRBV6-5 with TRBJ1-5; weak D call: TRBD1 (5 bases). The CDR3 runs to 16 residues. Trimming stripped 4 bases from V and 6 bases from J, with 19 bases between. Germline values: CDR1 MNHEY, CDR2 SVGAGI. The CDR3 sequence: CASSSSRGVLSQPQHF. As DNA, the CDR3 is TGTGCCAGCAGTTCGTCCCGAGGGGTATTGAGTCAGCCCCAGCATTTT.

The gene calls are TRBV9 and TRBJ2-1, with D possibly TRBD2 on 6 matching bases. The germline V gene encodes CDR1 SGDLS and CDR2 YYNGEE. This CDR3 comprises 15 residues. V lost 4 bases and J 4 bases, leaving 15 bases between the germline ends. The CDR3 is CASSPAGTRYNEQFF. The DNA of the CDR3 is TGTGCCAGCAGCCCCGCCGGGACTCGATACAATGAGCAGTTCTTC. The complete variable domain, with remaining parts taken from reference TRBV9 and TRBJ2-1, reads DSGVTQTPKHLITATGQRVTLRCSPRSGDLSVYWYQQSLDQGLQFLIQYYNGEERAKGNILERFSAQQFPDLHSELNLSSLELGDSALYFCASSPAGTRYNEQFFGPGTRLTVL.

The V and J genes are TRBV7-8 and TRBJ2-7; the D is unclear. Trimming stripped 5 bases from V and 2 bases from J, with 16 bases between. This CDR3 region has 15 residues. Germline loops: CDR1 SGHVS, CDR2 FQNEAQ. The CDR3 DNA sequence: TGTGCCAGCAGCCCACCCGAAGAAGGCCCCTACGAGCAGTACTTC. It specifies CASSPPEEGPYEQYF.

This clone has a handful of counts. The V call is TRBV9, the J call TRBJ1-1; 7 bases line up with TRBD1. The CDR3 consists of 13 residues. The germline gives CDR1 SGDLS, CDR2 YYNGEE. V gave up 3 bases and J gave up 5 bases; unmatched junction bases: 4. CDR3 nucleotide sequence: TGTGCCAGCAGCGAACAGGGGAGGACTGAAGCTTTCTTT. Its translation is CASSEQGRTEAFF.

This sequence joins TRBV27 and TRBJ2-5; D is unresolved. CDR1 MNHEY and CDR2 SMNVEV come from the germline V gene (reference sequence). The ends were cut back, 5 bases at V and 1 base at J, with 14 bases in the middle. The CDR3 length is 15 residues. The CDR3 DNA follows: TGTGCCAGCAGTATCCGTCGACGGGTCCAAGAGACCCAGTACTTC. Its protein product is CASSIRRRVQETQYF.

The J gene is TRBJ1-2, the V gene TRBV27; D remains unclear. This CDR3 is built from 15 residues. V was trimmed by 5 bases and J by 4 bases, leaving 17 bases between them. Germline V gene data show CDR1 as MNHEY and CDR2 as SMNVEV (reference sequence). The CDR3 region has the DNA TGTGCCAGCAGTCCCCTTTTTCTGGGGATCTATGGCTACACCTTC. As protein: CASSPLFLGIYGYTF.

The rearrangement links TRBV7-8 to TRBJ2-5, with a possible D match to TRBD1 (6 bases). There are 15 residues in the CDR3. V dropped 3 bases and J dropped 4 bases, with 15 bases sitting between them. Germline V gives CDR1 SGHVS, CDR2 FQNEAQ. This chain's CDR3 is CASSFPPQGPETQYF. The CDR3 region has the DNA TGTGCCAGCAGCTTTCCCCCACAGGGCCCAGAGACCCAGTACTTC.

This chain uses TRBV15 with TRBJ2-7; the D gene is possibly TRBD1 (6 bases). Germline V gene data show CDR1 as LNHNV and CDR2 as YYDKDF (reference sequence). The CDR3 length is 15 residues. The V and J ends lost 0 bases and 3 bases respectively, with 12 bases between them. The CDR3 region has the DNA TGTGCCACCAGCAGAGAGGCAGGGGAGATCTACGAGCAGTACTTC. Translating it yields CATSREAGEIYEQYF. The full variable domain, in which reference TRBV15 and TRBJ2-7 provide the parts outside the CDR3, is DAMVIQNPRYQVTQFGKPVTLSCSQTLNHNVMYWYQQKSSQAPKLLFHYYDKDFNNEADTPDNFQSRRPNTSFCFLDIRSPGLGDTAMYLCATSREAGEIYEQYFGPGTRLTVT.

The rearrangement uses TRBV27 and TRBJ2-2, with D unresolved. Germline assignment: CDR1 MNHEY and CDR2 SMNVEV (reference sequence). The V end was cut by 3 bases, the J end by 7 bases, with 3 bases between. CDR3 length: 11 amino acids. For the CDR3, the DNA is TGTGCCAGCAGTTTTCACGGGGAGCTGTTTTTT. Protein: CASSFHGELFF.

The chain couples TRBV28 to TRBJ2-7; 7 bases line up with TRBD2. With V trimmed by 5 bases and J by 2 bases, 12 bases remained unmatched. The CDR3 has 16 amino acids. The germline gives CDR1 MDHEN, CDR2 SYDVKM. The CDR3 sequence: CASSTQDERDPYEQYF. CDR3 nucleotides: TGTGCCAGCAGTACACAAGATGAGCGGGATCCCTACGAGCAGTACTTC.

The chain couples TRBV27 to TRBJ2-1; D is uncertain. This CDR3 is built from 15 residues. Germline CDR1 and CDR2: MNHEY and SMNVEV (reference sequence). V gave up 3 bases and J gave up 4 bases, with 13 bases separating them. The CDR3 DNA reads TGTGCCAGCAGTTTCCATCTCGGCGATTACAATGAGCAGTTCTTC. It specifies CASSFHLGDYNEQFF.

The chain carries TRBV5-6 and TRBJ2-1; D unclear. The CDR3 runs to 14 residues. The germline V gene has CDR1 SGHDT and CDR2 YYEEEE. Deletions cut 7 bases from V and 0 bases from J, with 11 bases between. In nucleotides, the CDR3 is TGTGCCAGCCTCACATCTGACTCCTACAATGAGCAGTTCTTC. It yields the protein CASLTSDSYNEQFF.

This clone was found a few times. The same CDR3 arises from other DNA sequences in this sample as well. The genes are TRBV27 and TRBJ1-1, with D perhaps TRBD1 (5 bases). CDR1 and CDR2 (germline): MNHEY, SMNVEV (reference sequence). V lost 1 base, J lost 4 bases, and 10 bases lay in between. CDR3 length: 14 residues. The CDR3 nucleotides are TGTGCCAGCAGTTTATTGGGGGGGAGCACTGAAGCTTTCTTT. Protein product: CASSLLGGSTEAFF.

CDR3 nucleotides: TGTGCCAGCAGCCCACCTCTAAGGGAGCAGTACTTC. This translates into CASSPPLREQYF. The chain has TRBV11-2 and TRBJ2-7; D is undetermined. This CDR3 has 12 amino acids. Germline loops: CDR1 SGHAT, CDR2 FQNNGV. The V and J ends lost 5 bases and 7 bases respectively, with 12 bases between them.

The chain is built from TRBV11-2 and TRBJ2-7; TRBD2 aligns across 8 bases. This CDR3 contains 17 residues. Trimming took 3 bases from V and 0 from J; bases not matched to a gene: 10. The germline V gene has CDR1 SGHAT and CDR2 FQNNGV. The DNA for the CDR3 is TGTGCCAGCAGCTTCGGCTCGGCGGGAGGTGTCTCCTACGAGCAGTACTTC. Translating it yields CASSFGSAGGVSYEQYF.

This chain connects TRBV28 to TRBJ2-1; D remains ambiguous. V was cut by 3 bases and J by 9 bases, with 18 bases left in between. The CDR3 is 15 residues long. Germline V CDR1 and CDR2: MDHEN, SYDVKM. CDR3 DNA sequence: TGTGCCAGCAGTTTTCGCTTCATTTCTGGTCCTGAGCAGTTCTTC. It is translated as CASSFRFISGPEQFF.

The chain links TRBV27 to TRBJ1-2, with a weak D call TRBD1 (6 bases). The CDR3 sequence is 17 residues long. V was trimmed by 4 bases and J by 5 bases, leaving 23 bases between them. Germline-derived CDR1 and CDR2 are MNHEY and SMNVEV (reference sequence). In nucleotides, the CDR3 is TGTGCCAGCAGTTCTTATAGGGCGAGGGGGACACCATATGGCTACACCTTC. Encoded protein: CASSSYRARGTPYGYTF.

The rearrangement uses TRBV7-9 and TRBJ1-3; D is possibly TRBD1 (6 bases). The CDR3 loop spans 15 amino acids. V was trimmed by 5 bases and J by 2 bases, leaving 13 bases between them. Per germline, CDR1 SEHNR and CDR2 FQNEAQ (reference sequence). DNA for the CDR3: TGTGCCAGCAGCCCACCGACAGGACCTGGAAACACCATATATTTT. Encoded protein: CASSPPTGPGNTIYF.

This sequence joins TRBV4-1 and TRBJ2-7; D is perhaps TRBD2 (5 bases). V dropped 4 bases and J dropped 3 bases, with 19 bases sitting between them. This CDR3 has 16 amino acids. CDR1 and CDR2 (germline): MGHRA, YSYEKL. The CDR3 DNA sequence: TGCGCCAGCAGCCCCGGAGAGAGTTTACTAGTCTACGAGCAGTACTTC. Its translation: CASSPGESLLVYEQYF.

The chain has TRBV7-8 and TRBJ2-5; the D gene is possibly TRBD1 (5 bases). CDR1 is SGHVS and CDR2 is FQNEAQ in the germline V gene. V lost 2 bases to trimming and J lost 5 bases, with 15 bases between them. This CDR3 has 15 residues. CDR3 sequence: CASSLFQGLRETQYF. The DNA of the CDR3 is TGTGCCAGCAGCTTATTTCAGGGCTTAAGGGAGACCCAGTACTTC. The full variable domain, its missing parts supplied by reference TRBV7-8 and TRBJ2-5, is GAGVSQSPRYKVAKRGQDVALRCDPISGHVSLFWYQQALGQGPEFLTYFQNEAQLDKSGLPSDRFFAERPEGSVSTLKIQRTQQEDSAVYLCASSLFQGLRETQYFGPGTRLLVL.

The V and J genes are TRBV9 and TRBJ2-5; 11 bases align to TRBD1. J gave up 5 bases and V 4 bases, and 7 bases lay outside the gene matches. Germline values: CDR1 SGDLS, CDR2 YYNGEE. This CDR3 is 15 amino acids long. The CDR3 reads CASSQWTGGIETQYF. CDR3 in DNA: TGTGCCAGCAGCCAATGGACAGGGGGCATCGAGACCCAGTACTTC.